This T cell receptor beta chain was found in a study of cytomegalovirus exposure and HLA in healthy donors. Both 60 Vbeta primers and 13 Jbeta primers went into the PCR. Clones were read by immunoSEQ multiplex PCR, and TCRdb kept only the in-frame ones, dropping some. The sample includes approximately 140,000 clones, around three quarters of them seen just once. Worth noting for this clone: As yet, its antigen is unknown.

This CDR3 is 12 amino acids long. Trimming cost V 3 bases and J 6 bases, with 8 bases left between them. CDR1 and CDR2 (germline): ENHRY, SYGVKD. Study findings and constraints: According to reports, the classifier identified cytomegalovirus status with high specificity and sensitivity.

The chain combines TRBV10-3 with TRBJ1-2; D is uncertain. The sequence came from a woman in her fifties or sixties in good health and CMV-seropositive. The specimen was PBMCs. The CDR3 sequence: CAISDGGDGYTF. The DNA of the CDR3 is TGTGCCATCAGTGATGGCGGGGATGGCTACACCTTC.